This entry is about one T cell receptor (beta chain). The sample is drawn from a study of beta chain features in type 1 diabetes. The investigators reverse transcribed all of the isolated RNA, so they sequenced expressed TCRB transcripts. Average reads for naive, central memory and regulatory T cell samples were about 3.57 million. The repertoire was sequenced with immunoSEQ multiplex PCR; TCRdb's copy has only in-frame clones and lacks some. The sample yields roughly 330,000 clones, 11% seen once. Researchers reported sorting CD4+ naive, central memory, regulatory and stem cell-like memory cells via CD45RO/CCR7/CD25/CD127/CD95/CD27. The CDR3 runs to 14 residues. V lost 0 bases and J 4 bases, leaving 9 bases between the germline ends. CDR1 is SGDLS and CDR2 is YYNGEE in the germline V gene.

This TCR was sampled from a woman aged 25 to 39 in good health. Source material: naive CD4+ T cells from blood. The V call is TRBV9, the J call TRBJ2-3; D might be TRBD1 (6 bases). CDR3 in amino acids: CASSVEGESDTQYF. DNA of the CDR3: TGTGCCAGCAGCGTAGAGGGGGAGTCAGATACGCAGTATTTT.